Below, one T cell receptor beta chain is given with its context. Its antigen remains unknown. V shed 0 bases and J shed 5 bases, with 22 bases lying between them. Germline V gene lookup returns CDR1 WNHNN and CDR2 SYGVQD (reference sequence). CDR3 length equals 18 residues. Amplification yielded TCR beta CDR3 regions, with RNA transcripts as the source. An initial round of RT-PCR targeting the TCR CDR3 relied on the HTBI primer set. TCRdb passed the multiplex PCR reads through MiXCR, listing each CDR3 protein once. Counted here are about 500,000 distinct CDR3 sequences, roughly a sixth occurring once; the ten biggest clones make up around a sixth. It was considered stable Graves' hyperthyroidism when ophthalmopathy did not progress within 18 months. Patients aged 18 to 65 had newly diagnosed hyperthyroidism lasting under 2 months. The record originates from a study of T cells in Graves' hyperthyroidism and ophthalmopathy. Study results and caveats: Most clonotypes that expanded in the thyroid above 0.001 also showed up in blood.

This TCR derives from a woman under 30 with Graves' hyperthyroidism. This chain links TRBV10-1 with TRBJ1-1; the D gene is possibly TRBD1 (5 bases). The specimen was blood. CDR3 region: CASSESFGSRPGPTEAFF. CDR3 coding DNA: TGCGCCAGCAGTGAGTCGTTCGGGTCCAGGCCGGGGCCGACTGAAGCTTTCTTT.